This T cell receptor (beta chain) was observed in a study of blood T cell repertoires in COVID-19. V shed 6 bases and J 6 bases; nucleotides not matched to a gene: 11. The CDR3 spans 15 residues. Germline CDR1 and CDR2: MNHEY and SVGAGI. A COVID-19 case had been met by exposed participants during the 2 weeks before study entry. As handled by the study authors: Estimated nucleated cell counts came from reference gene primer amplification. Here immunoSEQ multiplex PCR was the method, and the copy in TCRdb shows in-frame clones only, minus some. Clone size and V and J calls were adopted from that table, with D and trimming inferred from the DNA. The data show around 170,000 clones, roughly three quarters seen once.

Specimen: PBMCs or T cells enriched from blood (not recorded which). The chain employs TRBV6-5 and TRBJ1-5; TRBD1 aligns across 7 bases. The source of this sequence is a man aged 60-69 years who had been exposed to COVID-19. DNA for the CDR3: TGTGCCAGCAGAAACCGACAGGGTGGTAGTCAGCCCCAGCATTTT. This encodes CASRNRQGGSQPQHF.